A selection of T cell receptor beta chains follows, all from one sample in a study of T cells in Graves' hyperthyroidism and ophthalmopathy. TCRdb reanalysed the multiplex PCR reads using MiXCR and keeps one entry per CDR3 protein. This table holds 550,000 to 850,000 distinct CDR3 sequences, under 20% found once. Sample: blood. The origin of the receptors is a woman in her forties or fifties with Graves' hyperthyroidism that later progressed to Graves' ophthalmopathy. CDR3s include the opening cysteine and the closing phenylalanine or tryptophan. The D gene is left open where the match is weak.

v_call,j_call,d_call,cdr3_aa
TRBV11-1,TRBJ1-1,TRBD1,CASSFLGQANTEAFF
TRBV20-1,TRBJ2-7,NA,CSAETGQGISYEQYF
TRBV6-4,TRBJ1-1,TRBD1,CAGQGSLVEDTEAFF
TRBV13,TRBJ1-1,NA,CASSWVTETFF
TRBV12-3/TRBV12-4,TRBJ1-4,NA,CASSDPHGEKLFF
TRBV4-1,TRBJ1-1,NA,CASSQWTVNTEAFF
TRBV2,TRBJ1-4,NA,CASRFGTTNEKLFF
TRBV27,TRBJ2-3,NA,CASSFYGTDTQYF
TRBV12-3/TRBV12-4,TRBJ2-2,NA,CASMRGAGGGELFF
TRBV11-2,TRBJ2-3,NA,CASSLEQGSTDTQYF
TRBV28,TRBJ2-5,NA,CASNIPGAGEFETQYF
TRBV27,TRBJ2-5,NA,CASSMVGGATETQYF
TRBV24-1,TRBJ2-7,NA,CATIGQSAYEQYF
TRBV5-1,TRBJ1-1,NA,CASSLAGPHTEAFF
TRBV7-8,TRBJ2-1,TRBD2,CASSLDLLAGGLPSSYNEQFF
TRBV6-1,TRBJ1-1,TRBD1,CASTISGGTEAFF
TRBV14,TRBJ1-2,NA,CASSPDRNKGYTF
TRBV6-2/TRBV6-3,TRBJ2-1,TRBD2,CASSYSMGTREYNEQFF
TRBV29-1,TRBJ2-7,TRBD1,CSVRKGTGSSYEQYF
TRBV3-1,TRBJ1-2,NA,CASSQDHRAGGYTF
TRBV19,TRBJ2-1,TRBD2,CASVNRGGTYNEQFF
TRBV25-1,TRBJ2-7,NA,CASSERRGALEQYF
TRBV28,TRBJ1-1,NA,CASRGGSLDTEAFF
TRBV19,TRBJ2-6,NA,CASSPIQGLAGANVLTF
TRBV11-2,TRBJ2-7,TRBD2,CASSLDSAGGTYEQYF
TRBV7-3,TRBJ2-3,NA,CASASGDTQYF
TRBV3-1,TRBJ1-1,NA,CASSQDPHGTEAFF
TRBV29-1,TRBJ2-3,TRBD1,CSLGQGLADTQYF
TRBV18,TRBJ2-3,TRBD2,CASSPGLSGDTDTQYF
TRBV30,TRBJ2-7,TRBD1,CAWSVAGGWEQYF
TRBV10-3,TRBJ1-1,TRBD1,CAIRVWAGQGGAEAFF
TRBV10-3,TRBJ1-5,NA,CAISEGKGGQPQHF
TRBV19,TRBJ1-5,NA,CASNSRAISNQPQHF
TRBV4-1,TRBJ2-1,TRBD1,CASSHPGQGNYEQFF
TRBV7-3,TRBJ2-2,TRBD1,CASSCDRVVGGELFF
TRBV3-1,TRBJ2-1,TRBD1,CASSLDRARYNEQFF
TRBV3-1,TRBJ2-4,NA,CASSQDNRDQYF
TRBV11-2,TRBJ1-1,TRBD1,CASSLAGWTGEDTEAFF
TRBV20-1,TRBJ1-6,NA,CSVKSHYNSPLHF
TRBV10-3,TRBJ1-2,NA,CAISESIGTGGYTF
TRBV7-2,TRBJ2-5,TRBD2,CASSFQLQRGAETQYF
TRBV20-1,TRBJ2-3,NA,CSAETGEGTDTQYF
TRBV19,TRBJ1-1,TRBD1,CASSTGTGTEAFF
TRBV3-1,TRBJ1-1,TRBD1,CASSQESRGRAFF
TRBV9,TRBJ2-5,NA,CASSVEDSLGQETQYF
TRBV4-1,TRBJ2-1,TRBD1,CASRLRSTGGEQFF
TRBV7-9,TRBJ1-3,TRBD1,CASSLVTGILGNTIYF
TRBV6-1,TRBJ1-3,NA,CASSFSPGGNTIYF
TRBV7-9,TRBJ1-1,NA,CASSLTRGHLEAFF
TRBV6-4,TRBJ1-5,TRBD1,CASSATGGAWRGQPQHF
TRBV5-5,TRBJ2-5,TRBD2,CASSSGLAARTQYF
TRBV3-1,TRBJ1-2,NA,CASSQLRDFGYTF
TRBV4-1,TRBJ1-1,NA,CASSSFSSTGYTEAFF
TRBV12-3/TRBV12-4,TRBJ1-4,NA,CASSLGGGLNEKLFF
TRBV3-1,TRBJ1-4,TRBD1,CASRPTGAATNEKLFF
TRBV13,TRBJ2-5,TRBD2,CASSLGRTSGVQETQYF
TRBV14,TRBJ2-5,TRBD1,CASSHNRGPGETQYF
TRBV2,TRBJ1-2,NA,CASSEWRAGAYVGYTF
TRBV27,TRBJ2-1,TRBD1,CASSLFRGQDNEQFF
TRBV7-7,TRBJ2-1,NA,CASSLGFGEGDGNNEQFF